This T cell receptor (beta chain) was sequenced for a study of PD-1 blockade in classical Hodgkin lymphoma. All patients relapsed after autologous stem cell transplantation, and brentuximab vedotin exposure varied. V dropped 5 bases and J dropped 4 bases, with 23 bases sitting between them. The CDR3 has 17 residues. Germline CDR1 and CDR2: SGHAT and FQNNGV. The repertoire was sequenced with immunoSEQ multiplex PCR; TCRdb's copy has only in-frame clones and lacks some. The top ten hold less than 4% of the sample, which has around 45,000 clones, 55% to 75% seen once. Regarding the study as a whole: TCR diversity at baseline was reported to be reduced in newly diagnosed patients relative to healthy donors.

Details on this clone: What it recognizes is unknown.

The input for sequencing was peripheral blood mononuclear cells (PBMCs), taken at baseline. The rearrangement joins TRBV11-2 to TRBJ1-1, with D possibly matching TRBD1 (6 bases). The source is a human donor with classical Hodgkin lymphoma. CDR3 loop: CASSRTGQTPGGTEAFF. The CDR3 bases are TGTGCCAGCAGCCGAACAGGACAGACACCGGGGGGCACTGAAGCTTTCTTT.